The source of this T cell receptor (beta chain) is a study of cytotoxic CD8 clonotypes in ibrutinib-treated CLL. As for the study in general: Mean per-sample yields comprised roughly 280,000 productive templates and 80,000 to 100,000 productive rearrangements.

Repertoires were generated with immunoSEQ multiplex PCR, while TCRdb's copy carries only in-frame clones and drops some. The table shows some 92,000 clones, with roughly 80% occurring only once. Concerning this clone itself: Its target is unknown.

Notes on the study in general: Clonality went up at ibrutinib response and then declined back toward baseline at progression. The study found public clonotypes uncommon, contracting or stable on treatment.

J was trimmed by 3 bases and V by 4 bases; bases with no gene match: 4. Looked up from germline, CDR1 is LGHNA and CDR2 is YNFKEQ. The CDR3 covers 16 residues. This TCR was recovered from a human donor with chronic lymphocytic leukemia. The source material was PBMCs, sampled after 24 months of ibrutinib treatment. The V gene is TRBV4-2, the J gene TRBJ2-1; 12 bases line up with TRBD2. The CDR3 reads CASSPGLAGYYNEQFF. The CDR3 nucleotides read TGTGCCAGCAGCCCCGGACTAGCGGGGTACTACAATGAGCAGTTCTTC.